The next 9 T cell receptor beta chains were all read from a single sample in a study of blood T cell repertoires in COVID-19. Sequencing was performed with immunoSEQ multiplex PCR; in TCRdb, only in-frame clones are kept and a portion is missing. The table includes 150,000 to 200,000 clones, 86% detected once. Material for sequencing was PBMCs or T cells enriched from blood (not recorded which). All receptors come from a woman aged 25 to 39 who had recovered from COVID-19.

The chain carries TRBV9 and TRBJ2-7; TRBD2 agrees at 8 bases. This CDR3 spans 15 amino acids. CDR1 is SGDLS and CDR2 is YYNGEE in the germline V gene. After removal of 4 bases from V and 3 bases from J, the junction contained 9 bases not matched to a gene. The chain's CDR3 is CASSPSGSGSYEQYF. Written as DNA, the CDR3 is TGTGCCAGCAGCCCTTCGGGGAGCGGGAGCTACGAGCAGTACTTC.

The chain carries TRBV9 and TRBJ2-1; 12 positions agree with TRBD1. The trim removed 2 bases at V and 8 bases at J, leaving 8 bases unmatched. Germline assignment: CDR1 SGDLS and CDR2 YYNGEE. CDR3 size: 16 residues. CDR3 sequence reads: CASSVGQGAPLDEQFF. CDR3 DNA sequence: TGTGCCAGCAGCGTGGGACAGGGGGCCCCCTTGGATGAGCAGTTCTTC.

The chain carries TRBV13 and TRBJ2-1, with TRBD2 matching 10 bases. V shed 0 bases and J 8 bases; nucleotides not matched to a gene: 7. Germline CDR1 is PRHDT and CDR2 is FYEKMQ (reference sequence). The length of the CDR3 is 16 residues. Here the CDR3 DNA reads TGTGCCAGCAGCTTAGGGCCCCCAGCGGGAGGGGATGAGCAGTTCTTC. It is translated as CASSLGPPAGGDEQFF.

The rearrangement uses TRBV11-2 and TRBJ2-2; 10 nucleotides line up with TRBD2. This CDR3 spans 16 amino acids. Germline V gene lookup returns CDR1 SGHAT and CDR2 FQNNGV. With 5 bases clipped from V and 6 bases from J, the junction kept 9 bases outside the gene matches. CDR3 in amino acids: CASSAAGTSVPGELFF. DNA of the CDR3: TGTGCCAGCAGCGCCGCCGGGACTAGCGTACCCGGGGAGCTGTTTTTT. The whole variable domain, remainder taken from reference TRBV11-2 and TRBJ2-2, is EAGVAQSPRYKIIEKRQSVAFWCNPISGHATLYWYQQILGQGPKLLIQFQNNGVVDDSQLPKDRFSAERLKGVDSTLKIQPAKLEDSAVYLCASSAAGTSVPGELFFGEGSRLTVL.

The chain recombines TRBV27 with TRBJ2-1; 9 bases agree with TRBD2. The CDR3 runs to 19 residues. V dropped 5 bases and J dropped 5; count of bases not matched to a gene: 19. Looked up from germline, CDR1 is MNHEY and CDR2 is SMNVEV (reference sequence). The CDR3 nucleotides read TGTGCCAGCAGTACACCAATCCTCCGGGAGCGGGGGGCAGACAATGAGCAGTTCTTC. Translated: CASSTPILRERGADNEQFF.

The V gene is TRBV6-7, the J gene TRBJ1-2; D is perhaps TRBD1 (5 bases). TRBV6-7 is marked as an open reading frame, function uncertain. Trimming stripped 4 bases from V and 7 bases from J, with 13 bases between. This CDR3 contains 13 residues. The CDR3 DNA follows: TGTGCCAGCAGTTTCCCGGCTAGGGGTGGCTACACCTTC. Its translation: CASSFPARGGYTF.

The chain couples TRBV7-2 to TRBJ2-3, with D possibly being TRBD2 (5 bases). The CDR3 loop spans 15 amino acids. Trimming took off 3 bases at V and 0 bases at J, with 10 bases between the two ends. In germline, CDR1 is SGHTA, CDR2 FQGNSA. This CDR3 reads CASSFSEISTDTQYF. The DNA for the CDR3 is TGTGCCAGCAGCTTTAGCGAGATCAGCACAGATACGCAGTATTTT.

This chain links TRBV10-1 with TRBJ2-3; possible D gene TRBD2, 5 bases. The CDR3 sequence is 13 residues long. The V end lost 3 bases, the J end lost 9 bases, and 13 bases lay between the germline ends. The germline CDR1 and CDR2 sequences are WNHNN and SYGVQD (reference sequence). The CDR3 spells CASSDPGRETQYF. CDR3 sequence (DNA): TGCGCCAGCAGTGACCCTGGACGGGAAACGCAGTATTTT.

The J gene is TRBJ2-3, the V gene TRBV15; D is possibly TRBD2 (5 bases). Between the trimmed V and J ends, which lost 0 bases and 6 bases, there was a span of 7 bases. This CDR3 contains 13 residues. Germline V gene lookup returns CDR1 LNHNV and CDR2 YYDKDF (reference sequence). CDR3 in DNA: TGTGCCACCAGCAGAGATCCGGGGGATACGCAGTATTTT. Protein: CATSRDPGDTQYF.